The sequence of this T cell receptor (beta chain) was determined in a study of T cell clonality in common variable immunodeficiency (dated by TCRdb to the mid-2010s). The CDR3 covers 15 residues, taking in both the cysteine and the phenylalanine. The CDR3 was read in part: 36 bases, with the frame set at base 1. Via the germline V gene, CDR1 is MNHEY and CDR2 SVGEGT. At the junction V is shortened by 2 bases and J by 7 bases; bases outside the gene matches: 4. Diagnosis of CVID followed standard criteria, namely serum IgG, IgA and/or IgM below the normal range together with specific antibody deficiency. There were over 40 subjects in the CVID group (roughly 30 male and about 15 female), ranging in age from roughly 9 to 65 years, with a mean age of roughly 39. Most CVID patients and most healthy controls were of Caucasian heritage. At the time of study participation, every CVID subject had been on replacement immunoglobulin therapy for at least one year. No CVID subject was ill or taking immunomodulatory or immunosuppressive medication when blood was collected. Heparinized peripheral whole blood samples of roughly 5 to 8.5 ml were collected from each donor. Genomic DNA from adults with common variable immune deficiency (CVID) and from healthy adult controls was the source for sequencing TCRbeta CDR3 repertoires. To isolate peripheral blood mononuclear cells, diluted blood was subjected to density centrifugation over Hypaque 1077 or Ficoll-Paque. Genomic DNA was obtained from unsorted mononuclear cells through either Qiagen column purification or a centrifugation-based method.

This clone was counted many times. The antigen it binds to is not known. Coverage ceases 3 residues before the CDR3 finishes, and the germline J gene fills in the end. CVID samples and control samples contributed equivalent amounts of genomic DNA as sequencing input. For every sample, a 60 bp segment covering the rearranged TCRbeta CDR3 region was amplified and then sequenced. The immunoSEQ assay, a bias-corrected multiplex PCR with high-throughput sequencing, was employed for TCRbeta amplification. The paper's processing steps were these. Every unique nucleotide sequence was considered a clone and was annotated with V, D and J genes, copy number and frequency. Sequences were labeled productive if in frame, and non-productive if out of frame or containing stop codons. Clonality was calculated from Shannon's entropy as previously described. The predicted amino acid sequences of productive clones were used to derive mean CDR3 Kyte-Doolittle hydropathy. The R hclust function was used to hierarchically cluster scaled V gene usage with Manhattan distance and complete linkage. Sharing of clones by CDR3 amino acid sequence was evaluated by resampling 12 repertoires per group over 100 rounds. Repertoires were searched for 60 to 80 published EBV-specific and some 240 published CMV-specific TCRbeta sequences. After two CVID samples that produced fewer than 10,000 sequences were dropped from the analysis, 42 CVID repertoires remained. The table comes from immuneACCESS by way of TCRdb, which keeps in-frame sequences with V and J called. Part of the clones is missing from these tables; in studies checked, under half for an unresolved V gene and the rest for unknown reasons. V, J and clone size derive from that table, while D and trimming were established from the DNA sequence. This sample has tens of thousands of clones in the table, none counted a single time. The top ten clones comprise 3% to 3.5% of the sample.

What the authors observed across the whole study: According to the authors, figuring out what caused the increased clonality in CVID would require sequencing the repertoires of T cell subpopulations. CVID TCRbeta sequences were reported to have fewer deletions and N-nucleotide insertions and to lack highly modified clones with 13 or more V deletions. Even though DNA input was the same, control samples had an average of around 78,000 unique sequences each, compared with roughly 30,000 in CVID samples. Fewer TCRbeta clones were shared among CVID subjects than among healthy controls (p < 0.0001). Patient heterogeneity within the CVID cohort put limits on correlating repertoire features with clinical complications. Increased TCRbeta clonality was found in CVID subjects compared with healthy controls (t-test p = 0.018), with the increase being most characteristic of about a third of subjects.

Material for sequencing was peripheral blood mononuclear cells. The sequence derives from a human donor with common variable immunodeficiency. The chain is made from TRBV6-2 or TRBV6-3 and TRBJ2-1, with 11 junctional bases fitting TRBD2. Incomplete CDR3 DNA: TGTGCCAGCAGTTACGGTAGCGGGGGGGCAAATGAG. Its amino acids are CASSYGSGGANE. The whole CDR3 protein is CASSYGSGGANEQFF.